The present T cell receptor (beta chain) was sequenced within a study of OX40 agonist ivuxolimab in advanced cancers. Study-wide background: Every 2 weeks, patients received ivuxolimab intravenously, dosed at 0.01 to 10 mg/kg. Eligibility rules accepted prior anti-PD-1, anti-PD-L1 or anti-CTLA-4 therapy, and 40% had some.

V dropped 2 bases and J dropped 7 bases, with 15 bases sitting between them. Germline values: CDR1 MNHNS, CDR2 SASEGT. CDR3 length: 14 amino acids. Study-level results: Undetermined was the antigen specificity of the expanded peripheral T cells.

Here immunoSEQ multiplex PCR was the method, and the copy in TCRdb shows in-frame clones only, minus some. This table has some 74,000 clones, roughly 90% appearing once. In regard to this clone: Its antigen is unknown.

The input for sequencing was CD4+ or CD8+ T cells sorted from blood, taken in a trial of the OX40 agonist ivuxolimab. The clonotype was recovered from an adult with an advanced solid tumor such as melanoma, head and neck, liver or kidney cancer. This chain joins TRBV6-1 and TRBJ2-7; possible D gene TRBD2, 5 bases. The CDR3 region has the DNA TGTGCCAGCAGTGAACGGCCTCCTTCGGGGGAGCAGTACTTC. This sequence encodes CASSERPPSGEQYF.